The 31 T cell receptor beta chains below all came from one sample that was sequenced in a study of T cell responses to AZD1222 COVID-19 vaccine. The repertoire was sequenced with immunoSEQ multiplex PCR; TCRdb's copy has only in-frame clones and lacks some. The sample holds 150,000 to 200,000 clones, approximately 90% seen once. Sample: peripheral blood, taken 28 days after the second AZD1222 dose. The receptor source for this set is an adult who received the AZD1222 COVID-19 vaccine.

This clone was seen once. The chain links TRBV19 to TRBJ2-3, with unresolved D. The V end lost 5 bases, the J end lost 4 bases, and 7 bases lay between the germline ends. Germline assignment: CDR1 LNHDA and CDR2 SQIVND (reference sequence). The CDR3 runs 12 residues. CDR3 bases: TGTGCCAGTAGTCCCACGTCAGATACGCAGTATTTT. Amino acid sequence: CASSPTSDTQYF.

The chain links TRBV5-6 to TRBJ1-4; 7 bases agree with TRBD1. The CDR3 totals 16 residues. J gave up 4 bases and V 0 bases, and 6 bases lay outside the gene matches. Germline CDR1 SGHDT, CDR2 YYEEEE. The CDR3 reads CASSLDSGTDNEKLFF. CDR3 coding DNA: TGTGCCAGCAGCTTGGATTCCGGGACAGATAATGAAAAACTGTTTTTT.

J is TRBJ1-2 and V is TRBV7-2, with D uncertain. V dropped 7 bases and J dropped 5 bases, with 17 bases sitting between them. The germline CDR1 and CDR2 sequences are SGHTA and FQGNSA. The length of the CDR3 is 14 residues. The CDR3 is CASTESTASYGYTF. In DNA form, the CDR3 reads TGTGCCAGCACCGAGAGCACGGCTTCGTATGGCTACACCTTC. Full variable domain (missing parts from reference TRBV7-2 and TRBJ1-2): GAGVSQSPSNKVTEKGKDVELRCDPISGHTALYWYRQSLGQGLEFLIYFQGNSAPDKSGLPSDRFSAERTGGSVSTLTIQRTQQEDSAVYLCASTESTASYGYTFGSGTRLTVV.

The chain uses TRBV29-1 and TRBJ2-5; no definite D call. V was cut by 5 bases and J by 1 base, with 8 bases left in between. This CDR3 is built from 12 residues. Germline CDR1 and CDR2: SQVTM and ANQGSEA. The CDR3 here is CSVSASQETQYF. The CDR3 bases are TGCAGCGTTTCTGCCAGCCAAGAGACCCAGTACTTC. The variable domain in full, completed from reference TRBV29-1 and TRBJ2-5, reads SAVISQKPSRDICQRGTSLTIQCQVDSQVTMMFWYRQQPGQSLTLIATANQGSEATYESGFVIDKFPISRPNLTFSTLTVSNMSPEDSSIYLCSVSASQETQYFGPGTRLLVL.

The genes are TRBV2 and TRBJ1-6, with TRBD1 matching 8 bases. Germline-derived CDR1 and CDR2 are SNHLY and FYNNEI. The CDR3 is 16 amino acids. With V trimmed by 3 bases and J by 7 bases, 8 bases remained unmatched. The CDR3 DNA is TGTGCCAGCAGTGACCTGGGGACAGGTGGAAATTCACCCCTCCACTTT. It specifies CASSDLGTGGNSPLHF.

The gene calls are TRBV28 and TRBJ2-7, with TRBD1 matching over 7 bases. V lost 7 bases, J lost 3 bases, and 9 bases stayed unmatched. The germline V gene has CDR1 MDHEN and CDR2 SYDVKM. The CDR3 consists of 14 residues. CDR3 DNA sequence: TGTGCCAGCATCAAAACGGGACAGAACTACGAGCAGTACTTC. The encoded protein is CASIKTGQNYEQYF.

The table lists this clone with a few counts. V and J are TRBV29-1 and TRBJ1-4, with unresolved D. Germline assignment: CDR1 SQVTM and CDR2 ANQGSEA. V was shortened by 3 bases and J by 7 bases, with 12 bases between the two germline ends. The CDR3 extends over 13 amino acids. CDR3 sequence reads: CSVDSVAGEKLFF. The CDR3 nucleotides are TGCAGCGTTGATTCGGTGGCGGGTGAAAAACTGTTTTTT.

This chain's CDR3 is CASSMTGAGELFF. In DNA, the CDR3 is TGTGCCAGCAGCATGACAGGGGCCGGGGAGCTGTTTTTT. The chain joins TRBV9 to TRBJ2-2, with TRBD1 matching 8 bases. CDR1 and CDR2 from the germline V gene are SGDLS and YYNGEE. This CDR3 region has 13 residues. V was pared by 4 bases and J by 6 bases, with 2 bases of the junction left unmatched. Combining the CDR3 with reference TRBV9 and TRBJ2-2 gives the whole variable domain DSGVTQTPKHLITATGQRVTLRCSPRSGDLSVYWYQQSLDQGLQFLIQYYNGEERAKGNILERFSAQQFPDLHSELNLSSLELGDSALYFCASSMTGAGELFFGEGSRLTVL.

The chain couples TRBV6-5 to TRBJ1-6, with 7 bases identical to TRBD1. The CDR3 extends over 15 amino acids. The junction had 6 bases not matched to a gene; V was cut back by 4 bases and J by 6 bases. Germline-derived CDR1 and CDR2 are MNHEY and SVGAGI. In DNA, the CDR3 is TGTGCCAGCAGTTTCAGGGACAGCCTTAATTCACCCCTCCACTTT. Translated: CASSFRDSLNSPLHF.

The chain joins TRBV7-2 to TRBJ1-5, with TRBD1 matching over 7 bases. Germline loops: CDR1 SGHTA, CDR2 FQGNSA. The CDR3 is 15 amino acids. Trimming removed 1 base from V and 2 bases from J; junction bases left unmatched: 2. DNA of the CDR3: TGTGCCAGCAGCTTAGGGGGACAGCGCAATCAGCCCCAGCATTTT. It specifies CASSLGGQRNQPQHF.

The CDR3 bases are TGTGCCAGCAGCTTAGACTTGGGCAGGGCGGCATACGAGCAGTACTTC. Translation gives CASSLDLGRAAYEQYF. This chain connects TRBV7-6 to TRBJ2-7; a weak D match, TRBD1 (5 bases). CDR1 is SGHVS and CDR2 is FNYEAQ in the germline V gene. CDR3 length: 16 residues. Trimming cost V 1 base and J 4 bases, with 17 bases left between them.

The V and J genes are TRBV5-1 and TRBJ2-3, with 15 bases lining up with TRBD2. From germline, CDR1 is SGHRS and CDR2 YFSETQ. With V trimmed by 4 bases and J by 0 bases, 15 bases remained unmatched. The CDR3 runs to 21 residues. This CDR3 reads CASSPTRGLAGGWWSTDTQYF. CDR3 coding DNA: TGCGCCAGCAGCCCAACCCGGGGACTAGCGGGAGGATGGTGGAGCACAGATACGCAGTATTTT.

This chain's CDR3 is CASSPTPRTEHPENSPLHF. The CDR3 DNA follows: TGTGCCAGCAGCCCCACCCCCCGGACAGAACACCCTGAGAATTCACCCCTCCACTTT. V is TRBV5-4 and J is TRBJ1-6; D might be TRBD1 (6 bases). V dropped 4 bases and J dropped 7 bases, with 27 bases sitting between them. This CDR3 contains 19 residues. The germline V gene encodes CDR1 SGHNT and CDR2 YYREEE (reference sequence).

In this sample, this clone turned up once. V is TRBV5-5 and J is TRBJ1-6; TRBD1 might be the D (5 bases). V was trimmed by 4 bases and J by 0 bases, leaving 14 bases between them. The germline V gene encodes CDR1 SGHKS and CDR2 YYEKEE (reference sequence). The length of the CDR3 is 17 residues. CDR3 sequence (DNA): TGTGCCAGCAGCCCGGGACCGACGAGCTCCTATAATTCACCCCTCCACTTT. Amino acid sequence: CASSPGPTSSYNSPLHF.

The J gene is TRBJ2-1, the V gene TRBV9; D not resolved. The CDR3 extends over 15 amino acids. V lost 0 bases to trimming and J lost 6 bases, with 13 bases between them. Looked up from germline, CDR1 is SGDLS and CDR2 is YYNGEE. The CDR3 DNA reads as TGTGCCAGCAGCGTAGAAATAGTCAGAACCAATGAGCAGTTCTTC. Translating gives CASSVEIVRTNEQFF. The whole variable domain, filled in from reference TRBV9 and TRBJ2-1, reads DSGVTQTPKHLITATGQRVTLRCSPRSGDLSVYWYQQSLDQGLQFLIQYYNGEERAKGNILERFSAQQFPDLHSELNLSSLELGDSALYFCASSVEIVRTNEQFFGPGTRLTVL.

This chain links TRBV27 with TRBJ2-6, with a weak D call TRBD1 (5 bases). Trimming took off 6 bases at V and 2 bases at J, with 11 bases between the two ends. CDR3 size: 15 residues. CDR1 and CDR2 from the germline V gene are MNHEY and SMNVEV (reference sequence). CDR3 in DNA: TGTGCCAGCAGGACAACAGGCCCTGGGGCCAACGTCCTGACTTTC. It yields the protein CASRTTGPGANVLTF.

The chain employs TRBV18 and TRBJ1-5; D is ambiguous. Germline V gene lookup returns CDR1 KGHSH and CDR2 LQKENI. The CDR3 runs to 15 residues. Trimming cost V 2 bases and J 4 bases, with 12 bases left between them. CDR3 loop: CASSPGGSQNQPQHF. The CDR3 nucleotides read TGTGCCAGCTCACCAGGCGGATCCCAAAATCAGCCCCAGCATTTT.

The chain has TRBV28 and TRBJ1-2, with D unclear. Germline V gives CDR1 MDHEN, CDR2 SYDVKM. The ends were cut back, 5 bases at V and 0 bases at J, with 10 bases in the middle. The CDR3 has 14 residues. DNA of the CDR3: TGTGCCAGCAGTCCCGGGCCTGCTAACTATGGCTACACCTTC. Residues: CASSPGPANYGYTF.

V gene TRBV19 combines with J gene TRBJ1-1, with unresolved D. V was clipped by 6 bases and J by 7 bases, with 12 bases between them. CDR3 size: 12 residues. In germline, CDR1 is LNHDA, CDR2 SQIVND (reference sequence). The CDR3 region has the DNA TGTGCCAGTAGCATATACCCACGTGAAGCTTTCTTT. Protein sequence: CASSIYPREAFF.

V and J are TRBV6-1 and TRBJ1-3; D call uncertain. CDR1 is MNHNS and CDR2 is SASEGT in the germline V gene. V dropped 5 bases and J dropped 8 bases, with 16 bases sitting between them. This CDR3 comprises 14 residues. The CDR3 DNA reads TGTGCCAGCAGTCAGACTGCACTCGGGGACACCATATATTTT. Translation gives CASSQTALGDTIYF.

The chain recombines TRBV13 with TRBJ2-7; no definite D call. Trimming shortened V by 2 bases and J by 0 bases, and 5 bases separated the two germline ends. Germline loops: CDR1 PRHDT, CDR2 FYEKMQ (reference sequence). The CDR3 is 13 residues long. CDR3 residues: CASSLLSSYEQYF. Here the CDR3 DNA reads TGTGCCAGCAGCTTACTTAGCTCCTACGAGCAGTACTTC.

This clone was picked up one time. This chain uses TRBV24-1 with TRBJ1-4; the match to TRBD1 covers 9 bases. Germline loops: CDR1 KGHDR, CDR2 SFDVKD. Unmatched junction bases numbered 4, after V lost 4 bases and J lost 8 bases. The length of the CDR3 is 14 residues. CDR3 protein: CATSEGTGQEKLFF. Written as DNA, the CDR3 is TGTGCCACCAGTGAAGGGACAGGGCAAGAAAAACTGTTTTTT.

The V call is TRBV7-6, the J call TRBJ1-5; TRBD1 aligns across 9 bases. Trimming cost V 5 bases and J 6 bases; bases outside gene matches: 14. This CDR3 comprises 17 residues. Germline V gene sequence: CDR1 SGHVS, CDR2 FNYEAQ. CDR3 bases: TGTGCCAGCAGCCCGGGACAGGGAAGTTCAAATGGTCAGCCCCAGCATTTT. Amino acid sequence: CASSPGQGSSNGQPQHF. Complete variable domain (other parts from reference TRBV7-6 and TRBJ1-5): GAGVSQSPRYKVTKRGQDVALRCDPISGHVSLYWYRQALGQGPEFLTYFNYEAQQDKSGLPNDRFSAERPEGSISTLTIQRTEQRDSAMYRCASSPGQGSSNGQPQHFGDGTRLSIL.

This chain links TRBV5-1 with TRBJ1-1; 8 nucleotides line up with TRBD1. CDR1 is SGHRS and CDR2 is YFSETQ in the germline V gene. CDR3 size: 15 residues. The V gene end was trimmed by 1 base and the J gene end by 4 bases; junction bases not matched to a gene: 6. The CDR3 coding sequence is TGCGCCAGCAGCTTGACAGGGGGATCAGGCACTGAAGCTTTCTTT. Translation gives CASSLTGGSGTEAFF. The full variable domain, completed using reference TRBV5-1 and TRBJ1-1, is KAGVTQTPRYLIKTRGQQVTLSCSPISGHRSVSWYQQTPGQGLQFLFEYFSETQRNKGNFPGRFSGRQFSNSRSEMNVSTLELGDSALYLCASSLTGGSGTEAFFGQGTRLTVV.

This rearrangement joins TRBV5-5 to TRBJ2-7; weak D call: TRBD1 (6 bases). The CDR3 consists of 14 residues. Germline loops: CDR1 SGHKS, CDR2 YYEKEE (reference sequence). The V and J ends lost 1 base and 2 bases respectively, with 10 bases between them. CDR3 DNA sequence: TGTGCCAGCAGCTTGCCAGGGGAGACCTACGAGCAGTACTTC. Translation: CASSLPGETYEQYF.

The rearrangement uses TRBV6-2 or TRBV6-3 and TRBJ2-1; D might be TRBD2 (6 bases). This CDR3 contains 14 residues. CDR1 and CDR2 (germline): MNHEY, SVGEGT. The V and J ends lost 0 bases and 9 bases respectively, with 12 bases between them. Written as DNA, the CDR3 is TGTGCCAGCAGTTACTCGGGCGGGGAGATTGAGCAGTTCTTC. This translates into CASSYSGGEIEQFF.

The chain is built from TRBV3-1 (or the pseudogene TRBV3-2) and TRBJ2-7, with D possibly being TRBD1 (5 bases). Germline-derived CDR1 and CDR2 are LGHDT and YNNKEL (reference sequence). CDR3 length equals 14 residues. The V end lost 3 bases, the J end lost 4 bases, and 13 bases lay between the germline ends. Here the CDR3 reads CASSHLDRPYEQYF. The CDR3 DNA reads as TGTGCCAGCAGCCACCTCGACAGACCATACGAGCAGTACTTC.

The chain recombines TRBV27 with TRBJ1-2, with 7 bases that match TRBD1. This CDR3 is 15 amino acids long. The J segment lost 6 bases and the V segment lost 5 bases, leaving 12 bases of the junction unmatched. Per the germline V gene, CDR1 is MNHEY and CDR2 is SMNVEV (reference sequence). CDR3 sequence: CASSPRGGWIDGYTF. CDR3 DNA sequence: TGTGCCAGCAGTCCCAGGGGGGGGTGGATAGATGGCTACACCTTC.

The chain recombines TRBV11-1 with TRBJ2-7; D is undetermined. CDR1 and CDR2 (germline): SGHAT, FQDESV (reference sequence). CDR3 length equals 15 residues. Trimming pared 1 base from V and 2 bases from J, leaving 12 bases between. CDR3 sequence reads: CASSLVGIETYEQYF. The CDR3 DNA is TGTGCCAGCAGCTTAGTGGGCATTGAAACCTACGAGCAGTACTTC.

The sample holds one count of this clone. The chain links TRBV28 to TRBJ2-6, with 7 bases identical to TRBD1. J lost 0 bases, V lost 2 bases, and 16 bases had no gene match. CDR3 length equals 21 residues. CDR1 and CDR2 (germline): MDHEN, SYDVKM. The chain's CDR3 is CASSLMVEAGGTFSGANVLTF. CDR3 bases: TGTGCCAGCAGTTTAATGGTTGAGGCAGGGGGAACTTTCTCTGGGGCCAACGTCCTGACTTTC. The whole variable domain, remainder taken from reference TRBV28 and TRBJ2-6, is DVKVTQSSRYLVKRTGEKVFLECVQDMDHENMFWYRQDPGLGLRLIYFSYDVKMKEKGDIPEGYSVSREKKERFSLILESASTNQTSMYLCASSLMVEAGGTFSGANVLTFGAGSRLTVL.

The rearrangement joins TRBV12-3 or TRBV12-4 to TRBJ1-5, with D uncertain. The CDR3 is 13 amino acids. Trimming took 5 bases from V and 4 from J, leaving 9 bases between them. In DNA, the CDR3 is TGTGCCAGCAGTCCTCCGTGGAATCAGCCCCAGCATTTT. It specifies CASSPPWNQPQHF.